This record concerns one T cell receptor (beta chain) sequence. Its antigen remains unknown. This table comes from immunoSEQ multiplex PCR, and its TCRdb copy is limited to in-frame clones, with some not included. The sample lists 150,000 to 200,000 clones, 80% to 90% occurring once. This entry belongs to a study of cytomegalovirus exposure and HLA in healthy donors. About the research overall: A later analysis reported the same platform for the 100 to 150 validation repertoires and the roughly 630 first-cohort repertoires. General observations from the study: Investigators reported more than 150 TCR beta chains as tied to cytomegalovirus. Specific recognition of CMV antigens was confirmed in vitro for a few chains (all CMV-associated).

Donors were drawn from the 120-subject validation cohort, separate from the 666-subject first cohort. V was shortened by 6 bases and J by 10 bases, with 10 bases between the two germline ends. The germline V gene encodes CDR1 MNHNS and CDR2 SASEGT. The CDR3 is 11 residues long. The rearrangement links TRBV6-1 to TRBJ2-1; D remains unclear. The source is a woman aged 18-29 years in good health and CMV-seronegative. Material: PBMCs. CDR3: CASSPYREQFF. CDR3 DNA sequence: TGTGCCAGCAGCCCTTACCGGGAGCAGTTCTTC.